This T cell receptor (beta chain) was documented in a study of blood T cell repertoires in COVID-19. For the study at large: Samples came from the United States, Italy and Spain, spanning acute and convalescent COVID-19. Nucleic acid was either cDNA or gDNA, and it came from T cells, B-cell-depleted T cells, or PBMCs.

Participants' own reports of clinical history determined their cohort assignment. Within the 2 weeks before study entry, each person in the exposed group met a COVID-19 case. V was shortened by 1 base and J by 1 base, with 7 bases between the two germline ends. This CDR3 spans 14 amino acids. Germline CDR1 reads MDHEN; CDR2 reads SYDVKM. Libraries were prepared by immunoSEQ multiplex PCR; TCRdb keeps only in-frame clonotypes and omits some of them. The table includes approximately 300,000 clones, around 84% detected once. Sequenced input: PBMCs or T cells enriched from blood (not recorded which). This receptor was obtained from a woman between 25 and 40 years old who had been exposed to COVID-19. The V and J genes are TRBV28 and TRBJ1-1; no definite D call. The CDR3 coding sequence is TGTGCCAGCAGTTTATCGGTGCCGAACACTGAAGCTTTCTTT. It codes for CASSLSVPNTEAFF. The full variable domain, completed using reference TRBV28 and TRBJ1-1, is DVKVTQSSRYLVKRTGEKVFLECVQDMDHENMFWYRQDPGLGLRLIYFSYDVKMKEKGDIPEGYSVSREKKERFSLILESASTNQTSMYLCASSLSVPNTEAFFGQGTRLTVV.